This T cell receptor (beta chain) was recorded in a study of control samples from healthy donors and cancer patients. Libraries were prepared by immunoSEQ multiplex PCR; TCRdb keeps only in-frame clonotypes and omits some of them. The sample records around 140,000 clones, under 95% being singletons. The CDR3 is 13 residues long. CDR1 is SGHRS, CDR2 YFSETQ, per germline. The V end was cut by 1 base, the J end by 5 bases, with 9 bases between. The TCR sequence derives from a man aged 18 to 35 in good health. Specimen: blood. This chain joins TRBV5-1 and TRBJ1-1; D might be TRBD1 (5 bases). The CDR3 region is CASSLRGDTEAFF. CDR3 coding DNA: TGCGCCAGCAGCTTGCGGGGGGATACTGAAGCTTTCTTT.